The 25 T cell receptor beta chains below all came from one sample that was sequenced in a study of identical twins. TCRdb re-called the 5' RACE reads through MiXCR, storing one row per CDR3 protein. This table has some 500,000 distinct CDR3 sequences, roughly 13% appearing once. The sample was also reused in another study, on yellow fever vaccine responses in identical twins.

The sample was CD4+ T cells sorted from blood. Receptors were obtained from a woman between 18 and 29 years old in good health.

This clonotype was detected a few times. The chain joins TRBV18 to TRBJ1-6; D unresolved. V was trimmed by 3 bases and J by 8 bases, leaving 8 bases between them. The CDR3 has 13 amino acids. CDR1 and CDR2 (germline): KGHSH, LQKENI. Here the CDR3 DNA reads TGTGCCAGCTCACCGGCCGGAGATTCACCCCTCCACTTT. Its protein is CASSPAGDSPLHF. Based on the CDR3 plus reference TRBV18 and TRBJ1-6, the full variable domain is NAGVMQNPRHLVRRRGQEARLRCSPMKGHSHVYWYRQLPEEGLKFMVYLQKENIIDESGMPKERFSAEFPKEGPSILRIQQVVRGDSAAYFCASSPAGDSPLHFGNGTRLTVT.

This clonotype was seen more than once but under ten times. The chain carries TRBV3-1 and TRBJ2-3; 10 bases are a match to TRBD2. The CDR3 is made up of 15 amino acids. Trimming cost V 4 bases and J 5 bases; bases outside gene matches: 6. Per germline, CDR1 LGHDT and CDR2 YNNKEL (reference sequence). The DNA for the CDR3 is TGTGCCAGCAGCCCCAGCGGGGGGGCCTTAGATACGCAGTATTTT. Its translation: CASSPSGGALDTQYF.

This clonotype was observed a handful of times. The J gene is TRBJ2-1, the V gene TRBV4-3; 7 nucleotides align to TRBD2. V was clipped by 0 bases and J by 9 bases; unmatched bases: 11. The CDR3 is 16 residues long. Germline loops: CDR1 LGHNA, CDR2 YSLEER. The CDR3 nucleotides read TGCGCCAGCAGCCAAGAAGTTGCGGGAGTGTCGGCTGAGCAGTTCTTC. It codes for CASSQEVAGVSAEQFF.

This clonotype was seen a handful of times. Compared with germline, one end of the junction differs, possibly owing to a read error. The V call is TRBV5-1, the J call TRBJ2-5; D unclear. In germline, CDR1 is SGHRS, CDR2 YFSETQ. The CDR3 is made up of 15 amino acids. The chain's CDR3 is CASRLDGHPGETQYF. The CDR3, as DNA: TGCGCCAGCAGGTTGGACGGCCATCCTGGAGAGACCCAGTACTTC.

The V and J genes are TRBV2 and TRBJ1-5; no firm D call. This CDR3 has 13 residues. V was trimmed by 7 bases and J by 4 bases, leaving 11 bases between them. The germline gives CDR1 SNHLY, CDR2 FYNNEI. The chain's CDR3 is CASTPEGNQPQHF. In DNA, the CDR3 is TGTGCCAGCACCCCGGAGGGAAATCAGCCCCAGCATTTT.

V usage is TRBV6-2 or TRBV6-3 and J usage is TRBJ2-1; weak D call: TRBD2 (7 bases). Germline CDR1 reads MNHEY; CDR2 reads SVGEGT. V shed 3 bases and J shed 2 bases, with 11 bases lying between them. The CDR3 is 15 amino acids. CDR3 loop: CASSYEGGPYNEQFF. CDR3 DNA sequence: TGTGCCAGCAGTTATGAGGGGGGGCCCTACAATGAGCAGTTCTTC.

The chain links TRBV6-1 to TRBJ2-3; D call uncertain. The germline V gene has CDR1 MNHNS and CDR2 SASEGT. Trimming shortened V by 3 bases and J by 2 bases, and 12 bases separated the two germline ends. This CDR3 has 15 residues. Here the CDR3 reads CASSESISFTDTQYF. The CDR3 DNA reads as TGTGCCAGCAGTGAGTCCATATCTTTCACAGATACGCAGTATTTT.

The J gene is TRBJ2-1, the V gene TRBV6-1; TRBD2 aligns across 8 bases. From germline, CDR1 is MNHNS and CDR2 SASEGT. This CDR3 has 15 residues. V lost 6 bases to trimming and J lost 8 bases; unmatched junction nucleotides: 12. The CDR3 DNA reads as TGTGCCAGCAGAGTATCAGCGGGAGTAAGTCATGAGCAGTTCTTC. Its translation: CASRVSAGVSHEQFF.

V and J are TRBV7-9 and TRBJ2-5; TRBD1 aligns across 8 bases. The CDR3 spans 16 residues. V was clipped by 5 bases and J by 2 bases; unmatched bases: 10. The germline V gene has CDR1 SEHNR and CDR2 FQNEAQ (reference sequence). CDR3: CASSTGTGTPQETQYF. CDR3 nucleotides: TGTGCCAGCAGCACCGGGACAGGAACGCCTCAAGAGACCCAGTACTTC. Supplemented by reference TRBV7-9 and TRBJ2-5, the full variable domain reads DTGVSQNPRHKITKRGQNVTFRCDPISEHNRLYWYRQTLGQGPEFLTYFQNEAQLEKSRLLSDRFSAERPKGSFSTLEIQRTEQGDSAMYLCASSTGTGTPQETQYFGPGTRLLVL.

On this clonotype itself: A much larger clone lies a single base off, so this may be a read error. The chain uses TRBV12-3 or TRBV12-4 and TRBJ2-7; D uncertain. This CDR3 spans 13 amino acids. V lost 5 bases and J lost 0, with 8 bases in between. The CDR3 region is CASSPVVSYEQYF. The CDR3 DNA reads TGTGCCAGCAGTCCAGTGGTCTCCTACGAGCAGTACTTC.

The table lists this clonotype with many counts. The J gene is TRBJ2-2, the V gene TRBV29-1, with D perhaps matching TRBD1 (6 bases). Germline CDR1 SQVTM, CDR2 ANQGSEA. V dropped 4 bases and J dropped 5 bases, with 17 bases sitting between them. This CDR3 is built from 15 residues. This CDR3 is CSVAQGPSRTGELFF. In DNA, the CDR3 is TGCAGCGTTGCCCAGGGGCCCTCGAGGACCGGGGAGCTGTTTTTT.

The rearrangement joins TRBV25-1 to TRBJ1-4; weak D call: TRBD1 (5 bases). The ends were cut back, 8 bases at V and 6 bases at J, with 19 bases in the middle. CDR3 length: 15 residues. Germline CDR1 is MGHDK and CDR2 is SYGVNS. CDR3 bases: TGTGCCAGCGGGTCCCCTGACAGCGCGGATGAAAAACTGTTTTTT. The encoded protein is CASGSPDSADEKLFF. Full variable domain (missing parts from reference TRBV25-1 and TRBJ1-4): EADIYQTPRYLVIGTGKKITLECSQTMGHDKMYWYQQDPGMELHLIHYSYGVNSTEKGDLSSESTVSRIRTEHFPLTLESARPSHTSQYLCASGSPDSADEKLFFGSGTQLSVL.

This clonotype appeared many times. The rearrangement joins TRBV4-2 to TRBJ2-1, with D perhaps assigned TRBD1 or TRBD2 (6 bases each). Trimming took off 5 bases at V and 7 bases at J, with 18 bases between the two ends. CDR1 and CDR2 (germline): LGHNA, YNFKEQ. The CDR3 extends over 15 amino acids. The CDR3 sequence is CASSSSGGGLNEQFF. The CDR3 nucleotides are TGTGCCAGCAGCTCATCGGGTGGGGGGCTAAATGAGCAGTTCTTC.

This clonotype has only a few counts. V gene TRBV28 combines with J gene TRBJ1-3, with D unresolved. Trimming removed 6 bases at V and 7 bases at J, with 16 bases between. The germline V gene has CDR1 MDHEN and CDR2 SYDVKM. The length of the CDR3 is 14 residues. In nucleotides, the CDR3 is TGTGCCAGCAGCCCCAGGAGCTCGAGGAACACCATATATTTT. As protein: CASSPRSSRNTIYF.

V gene TRBV4-1 combines with J gene TRBJ2-7; TRBD2 agrees at 14 bases. Trimming cost V 2 bases and J 4 bases; bases outside gene matches: 7. Looked up from germline, CDR1 is MGHRA and CDR2 is YSYEKL. The CDR3 runs 17 residues. The CDR3, as DNA: TGCGCCAGCAGCCAATACCTCGGGACTAGCGGGAGTTACGAGCAGTACTTC. It encodes CASSQYLGTSGSYEQYF.

In this sample, this clonotype turned up a few times. The chain uses TRBV5-1 and TRBJ2-5; D not resolved. V lost 1 base and J 3 bases, leaving 10 bases between the germline ends. The CDR3 spans 14 residues. Germline lookup yields CDR1 SGHRS and CDR2 YFSETQ. The CDR3 here is CASSLWYTKETQYF. DNA of the CDR3: TGCGCCAGCAGCTTGTGGTACACTAAAGAGACCCAGTACTTC.

This chain connects TRBV20-1 to TRBJ2-7; no definite D call. Deletions cut 6 bases from V and 5 bases from J, with 11 bases between. Germline CDR1 and CDR2: DFQATT and SNEGSKA (reference sequence). The CDR3 runs 11 residues. CDR3 sequence: CSAQDADEQYF. CDR3 bases: TGCAGTGCCCAGGATGCGGACGAGCAGTACTTC.

This clonotype came up many times. The rearrangement links TRBV15 to TRBJ2-2; unclear D gene. CDR1 is LNHNV, CDR2 YYDKDF, per germline (reference sequence). V gave up 7 bases and J gave up 0 bases, with 12 bases separating them. CDR3 size: 15 residues. The CDR3 sequence is CATKRKPPNTGELFF. CDR3 nucleotide sequence: TGTGCCACCAAAAGGAAGCCACCGAACACCGGGGAGCTGTTTTTT. Together with reference TRBV15 and TRBJ2-2, the CDR3 gives the full variable domain: DAMVIQNPRYQVTQFGKPVTLSCSQTLNHNVMYWYQQKSSQAPKLLFHYYDKDFNNEADTPDNFQSRRPNTSFCFLDIRSPGLGDTAMYLCATKRKPPNTGELFFGEGSRLTVL.

This chain connects TRBV5-5 to TRBJ2-7, with 7 nucleotides matching TRBD1. V lost 3 bases to trimming and J lost 0 bases; unmatched junction nucleotides: 12. Per germline, CDR1 SGHKS and CDR2 YYEKEE (reference sequence). CDR3 size: 17 residues. The CDR3 protein is CASSSYLRRDSSYEQYF. The CDR3 DNA is TGTGCCAGCAGCTCATACCTCCGTCGGGACAGCTCCTACGAGCAGTACTTC.

This clonotype was counted only a few times. The rearrangement links TRBV4-3 to TRBJ2-1; TRBD2 matches at 8 bases. V shed 0 bases and J 7 bases; nucleotides not matched to a gene: 8. This CDR3 has 16 residues. Germline V gives CDR1 LGHNA, CDR2 YSLEER. The CDR3 loop reads CASSQDQAGVYNEQFF. Written as DNA, the CDR3 is TGCGCCAGCAGCCAAGATCAAGCGGGAGTATATAATGAGCAGTTCTTC.

The table lists this clonotype with a few counts. The CDR3 coding sequence is TGTGCTAGTGGTTTGGTGATCGGGAGGCCACCGACTGAGCAGTTCTTC. Translating gives CASGLVIGRPPTEQFF. The genes are TRBV12-5 and TRBJ2-1, with 7 bases matching TRBD2. The CDR3 loop spans 16 amino acids. From germline, CDR1 is LGHNT and CDR2 FRNRAP. V lost 0 bases to trimming and J lost 9 bases; unmatched junction nucleotides: 11.

This clonotype was seen a few times. The V gene is TRBV4-3, the J gene TRBJ2-4; D perhaps matches TRBD1 (5 bases). V was pared by 3 bases and J by 0 bases, with 12 bases between. The germline V gene has CDR1 LGHNA and CDR2 YSLEER. The CDR3 runs 16 residues. CDR3 in amino acids: CASSHVQQVAKNIQYF. For the CDR3, the DNA is TGCGCCAGCAGCCATGTACAACAGGTAGCCAAAAACATTCAGTACTTC.

The sample holds a few counts of this clonotype. The chain joins TRBV6-5 to TRBJ2-3, with TRBD2 matching over 7 bases. Per the germline V gene, CDR1 is MNHEY and CDR2 is SVGAGI. The CDR3 sequence is 16 residues long. V shed 2 bases and J 1 base; nucleotides not matched to a gene: 6. This CDR3 is CASSYSGEWGTDTQYF. The CDR3 nucleotides are TGTGCCAGCAGTTACAGCGGGGAATGGGGCACAGATACGCAGTATTTT.

This clonotype was found a few times. This rearrangement joins TRBV5-1 to TRBJ1-5; 9 bases map to TRBD1. CDR3 length: 17 amino acids. V lost 9 bases and J lost 7; bases outside the gene matches: 20. Germline V CDR1 and CDR2: SGHRS, YFSETQ. CDR3 DNA sequence: TGCGCCATCTTCCGGACTAATCCGGGACAGGGTTGGCAGCCCCAGCATTTT. Encoded protein: CAIFRTNPGQGWQPQHF.

This clonotype was counted only a few times. The rearrangement links TRBV15 to TRBJ2-3; a weak D match, TRBD2 (6 bases). V was clipped by 6 bases and J by 2 bases, with 15 bases between them. The length of the CDR3 is 15 residues. Per the germline V gene, CDR1 is LNHNV and CDR2 is YYDKDF (reference sequence). The CDR3 coding sequence is TGTGCCACCAGTGAATCGGGACTCTACACAGATACGCAGTATTTT. It encodes CATSESGLYTDTQYF.